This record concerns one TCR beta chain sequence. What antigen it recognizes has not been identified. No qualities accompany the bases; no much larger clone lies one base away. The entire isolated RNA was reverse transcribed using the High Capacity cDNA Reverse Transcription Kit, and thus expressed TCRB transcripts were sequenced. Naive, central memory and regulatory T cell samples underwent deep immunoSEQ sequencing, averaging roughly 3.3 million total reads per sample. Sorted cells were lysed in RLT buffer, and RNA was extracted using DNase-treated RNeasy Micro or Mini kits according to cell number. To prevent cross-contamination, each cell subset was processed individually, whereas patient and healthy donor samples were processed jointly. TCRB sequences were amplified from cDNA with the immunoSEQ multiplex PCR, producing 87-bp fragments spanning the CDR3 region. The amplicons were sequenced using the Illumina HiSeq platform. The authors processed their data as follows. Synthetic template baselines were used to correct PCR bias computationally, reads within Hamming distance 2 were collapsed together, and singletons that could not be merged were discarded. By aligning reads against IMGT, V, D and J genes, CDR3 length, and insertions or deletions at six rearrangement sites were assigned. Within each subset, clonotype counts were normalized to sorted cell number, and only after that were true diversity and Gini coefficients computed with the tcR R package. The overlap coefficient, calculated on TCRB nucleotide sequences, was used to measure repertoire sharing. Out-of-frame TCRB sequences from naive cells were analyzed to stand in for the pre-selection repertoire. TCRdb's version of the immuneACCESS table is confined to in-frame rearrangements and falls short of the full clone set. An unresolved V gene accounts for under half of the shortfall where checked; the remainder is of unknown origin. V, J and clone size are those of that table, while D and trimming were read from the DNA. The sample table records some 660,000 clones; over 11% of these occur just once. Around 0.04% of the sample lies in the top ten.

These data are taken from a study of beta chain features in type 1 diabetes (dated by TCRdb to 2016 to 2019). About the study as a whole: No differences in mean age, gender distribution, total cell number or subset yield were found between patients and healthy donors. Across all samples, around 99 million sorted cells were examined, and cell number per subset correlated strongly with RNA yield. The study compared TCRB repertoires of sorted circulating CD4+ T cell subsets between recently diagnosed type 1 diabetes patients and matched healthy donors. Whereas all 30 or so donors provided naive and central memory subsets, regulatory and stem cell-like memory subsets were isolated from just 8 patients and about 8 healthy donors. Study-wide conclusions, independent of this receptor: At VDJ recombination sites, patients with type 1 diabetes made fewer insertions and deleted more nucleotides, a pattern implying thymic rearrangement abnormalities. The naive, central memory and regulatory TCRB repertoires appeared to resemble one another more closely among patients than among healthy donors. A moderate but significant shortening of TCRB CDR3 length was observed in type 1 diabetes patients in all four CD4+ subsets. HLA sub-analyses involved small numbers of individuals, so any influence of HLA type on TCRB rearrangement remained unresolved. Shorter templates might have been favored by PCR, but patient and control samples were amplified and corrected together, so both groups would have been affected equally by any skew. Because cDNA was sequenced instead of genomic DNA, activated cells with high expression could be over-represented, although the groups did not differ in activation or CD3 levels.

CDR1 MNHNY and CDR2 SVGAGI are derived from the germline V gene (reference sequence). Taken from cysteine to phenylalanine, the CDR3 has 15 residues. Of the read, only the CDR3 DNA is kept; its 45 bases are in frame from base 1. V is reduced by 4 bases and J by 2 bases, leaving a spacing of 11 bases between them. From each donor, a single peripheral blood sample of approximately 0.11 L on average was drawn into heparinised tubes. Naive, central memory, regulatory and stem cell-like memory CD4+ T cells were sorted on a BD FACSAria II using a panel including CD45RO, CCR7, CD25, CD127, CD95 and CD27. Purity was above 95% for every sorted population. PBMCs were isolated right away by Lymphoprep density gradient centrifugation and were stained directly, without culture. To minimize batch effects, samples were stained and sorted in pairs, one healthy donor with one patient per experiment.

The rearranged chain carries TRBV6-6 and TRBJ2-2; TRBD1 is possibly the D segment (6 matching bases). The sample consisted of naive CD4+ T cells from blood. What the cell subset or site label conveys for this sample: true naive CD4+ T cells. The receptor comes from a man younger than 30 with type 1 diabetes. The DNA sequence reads TGTGCCAGCAGTTTGGTGGGGACAAACACCGGGGAGCTGTTTTTT. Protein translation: CASSLVGTNTGELFF.